This T cell receptor (beta chain) stems from a study of T cell responses to AZD1222 COVID-19 vaccine. Produced via immunoSEQ multiplex PCR; TCRdb's table is partial and in-frame only. The sample comprises 150,000 or so clones, about 90% of which are singletons, and approximately 5.9% rests with the top ten. General study points: Sampling captured repertoires only after the peak T cell response.

In regard to this clone: Its antigen remains unknown.

The sequence was collected from an adult who received the AZD1222 COVID-19 vaccine. Source: peripheral blood, taken 28 days after the second AZD1222 dose.

CDR3 coding DNA: TGTGCCAGCAGCTTAGCTCCAACAGGGGTCGGGGGTGGCTACACCTTC. Its translation is CASSLAPTGVGGGYTF. The gene calls are TRBV7-8 and TRBJ1-2; 7 bases align to TRBD1. The V gene end was trimmed by 0 bases and the J gene end by 7 bases; junction bases not matched to a gene: 11. CDR1 and CDR2 from the germline V gene are SGHVS and FQNEAQ. The CDR3 loop spans 16 amino acids.